What follows is one T cell receptor (beta chain) and its context. Libraries were prepared by immunoSEQ multiplex PCR; TCRdb keeps only in-frame clonotypes and omits some of them. The table lists fewer than 150,000 clones, 80% to 95% of them singletons. This entry is derived from a study of CD4+ T cells in melanoma. Germline-derived CDR1 and CDR2 are SGHTA and FQGTGA. V lost 5 bases, J lost 0 bases, and 4 bases stayed unmatched. The CDR3 loop spans 15 amino acids. The rearrangement links TRBV7-3 to TRBJ2-5; TRBD1 agrees at 9 bases. The sequence was collected from a human donor with melanoma. This CDR3 reads CASSPGTGYQETQYF. CDR3 nucleotides: TGTGCCAGCAGCCCCGGGACAGGGTACCAAGAGACCCAGTACTTC.